This entry concerns a single T cell receptor beta chain. This clone was observed a single time. Its antigen is still unknown. Relative to the germline gene, one junction end is altered; a read error may explain this. The data belong to a study of cytomegalovirus exposure and HLA in healthy donors (dated by TCRdb to 2017 to 2019). About the investigation overall: In an earlier analysis of some 550 of the donors, 250 to 350 Gb of sequence data and 120 million or so unique TCR beta sequences from about 190 million T cells were reported. An early release covering approximately 600 HLA-typed donors comprised approximately 290 gigabases of sequencing data and around 86 million unique TCR sequences. Among the roughly 430 genotyped donors, around 81% belonged to the genetic ancestry cluster associated with self-reported Caucasian donors. The aim of the study was to test whether cataloging public T cell receptors could identify signatures of past pathogen exposure. Using immunosequencing, the study profiled T cell repertoires from 550 to 750 subjects and related those repertoires to cytomegalovirus serostatus. In addition to the first cohort of several hundred subjects, a separate validation cohort of 130 or so different subjects was used. The study combined high-throughput TCR immunosequencing, statistical association of individual TCRs with disease status, and machine learning to predict cytomegalovirus infection status. A later analysis re-analyzed previously published TCR beta repertoires from 666 donors and added high-resolution HLA genotyping to study TCR occurrence patterns. In the later analysis, no new phenotypic data were used to find candidate immune exposures; instead, reliance was placed on TCR beta sequences and their occurrence across donors. An earlier analysis of 587 of the donors used high-throughput TCR beta sequencing to judge whether each TCR beta V gene segment behaved as functional or pseudogenic. Donor age, sex, ethnicity and CMV serostatus were compiled together with the repertoire data. A later genetic analysis used genome-wide SNP genotypes for about 65% of the roughly 700 donors, treating that subset as a discovery cohort. All discovery cohort repertoires had been generated using a single sequencing platform. Both class I and class II loci were covered by HLA typing, at four-digit resolution. The number of typed donors differed by locus: roughly 629-640 for A, B, C, DRB1 and DQB1; 500 to 550 for DQA1; 606 for DPA1; and around 470 for DPB1. Because of strong linkage in the cohort, 5 or 6 DR-DQ haplotypes were treated as single units for association and clustering. Among about 370 genotyped donors of the cohort, an average of roughly 230,000 unique TCR beta nucleotide sequences was sequenced per donor, of which 15% to 20% were non-productive.

The method was the immunoSEQ multiplex PCR assay. The multiplex PCR relied on a mix of 60 forward primers for TCR Vbeta segments and 13 reverse primers for TCR Jbeta segments. Amplification of the CDR3 region of rearranged TCR beta genes was performed with a multiplex PCR assay on genomic DNA. The Illumina HiSeq System was used to sequence the amplified TCR beta libraries as 87-base-pair reads. On the study's bioinformatics: A later analysis counted approximately 74 million unique TCR beta chains across the 640 or so repertoires, and around 9.9 million of these chains were shared by at least two donors. Raw reads were error-corrected and collapsed into unique sequences by a nearest-neighbor algorithm in which closely related sequences were merged to remove PCR and sequencing errors. V, D and J gene segments were assigned by aligning CDR3 sequences to IMGT reference sequences. Each retained sequence needed at least a six-nucleotide match to both a V gene segment and a J gene segment. Rearrangements were classified as productive when the CDR3 lacked stop codons and remained in frame with V and J, and all other rearrangements were classified as non-productive. CDR3 was defined by IMGT convention, running from the second conserved V-encoded cysteine to the conserved J-encoded phenylalanine. The earlier analysis of a few hundred of the donors excluded sequences that lacked an unambiguous match to a single V gene segment. An earlier analysis of about 590 of the donors classified V segments as functional when productive rearrangements were above 56.7% and as segregating when the standard deviation between donors was above 5%. A statistical classification framework was built to diagnose cytomegalovirus status from the catalog of TCR beta chain sequences. In a later analysis, V and J genes were assigned by comparing TCR nucleotide sequences against IMGT/GENE-DB human TR gene sequences. In a later analysis, CDR3 sequences and most-parsimonious VDJ recombination scenarios were assigned using the TCRdist pipeline. A later analysis defined each TCR beta chain by its CDR3 amino acid sequence plus V-gene family, and excluded reads lacking a unique V-gene family. A later analysis removed 592 highly shared, low-generation-probability nucleotide sequences to deal with suspected cross-contamination and a sequencing artifact. A later analysis calculated a clonal expansion index for each public chain from normalized within-repertoire ranks of inferred template counts. In a later analysis, generation probabilities were computed with a VDJ recombination model fitted to out-of-frame rearrangements, and the resulting probabilities were checked against IGoR. Hypergeometric tests were used in a later analysis to score TCR-TCR, TCR-HLA and TCR-CMV co-occurrence, with a repertoire-size bias correction applied to the TCR pairs. To estimate false discovery rates, a later analysis permuted the HLA or CMV assignments 20 times. In a later analysis, co-occurring TCRs were grouped using DBSCAN, with TCRdist sequence similarity added in when clustering inside HLA-allele-positive subsets. Repertoires with fewer than 30,000 or more than 120,000 public chains were left out of co-occurrence clustering, as were five repertoires with anomalous nucleotide sharing. TCRdb's version of the immuneACCESS table is confined to in-frame rearrangements and falls short of the full clone set. An unresolved V gene accounts for under half of the shortfall where checked; the remainder is of unknown origin. The V and J calls and clone size are taken from that table; D and trimming were inferred from the DNA. This sample is represented by under 200,000 clones; approximately 80% of them were singletons. Approximately 6.8% of the sample is taken by the ten largest.

What the authors observed across the whole study: A further reported finding was that TCR beta sequences accurately predicted the HLA-A and HLA-B alleles for most subjects in the first cohort. Specific HLA alleles were associated with 16,951 TCR beta sequences at a false discovery rate of 0.05 in a later analysis. In an earlier analysis of fewer than 700 of the donors, most TCR beta V segments appeared in productive rearrangements about 87% or about 30% of the time, broadly matching IMGT annotations. A group of highly shared sequence variants was considered likely to be a technical artifact of the sequencing pipeline. Most TCR sequences were observed very rarely across donors, whereas some public TCRs were present in many individuals. Sequencing depth was assumed to be roughly uniform across donors in the presence/absence analyses, though that assumption may not hold. Because some donors lacked HLA typing at each locus, the association tests relied only on the typed subset. A later analysis reported that several top co-occurrence clusters appeared linked to parvovirus B19, influenza, CMV and Epstein-Barr virus. Some IMGT-functional V segments, including TRBV6-2 and TRBV6-3, could not be told apart with the 87-base-pair reads, so those segments were excluded. According to a later genetic analysis, donors in an Asian-associated ancestry cluster had fewer N-insertions in productive TCRs than the roughly 700-donor mean. Strong co-occurrence of HLA alleles, especially DR and DQ, made assigning TCR associations to individual alleles difficult. In vitro tests confirmed that three of the cytomegalovirus-associated TCR beta chains recognize cytomegalovirus antigens. V-gene and J-gene trimming of TCR beta chains was associated with a missense DCLRE1C variant in a later genetic analysis, and the association was replicated in an independent cohort. Because counts were too low, roughly 18 rarely observed V segments, including chromosome 9 orphons, were left out of the earlier analysis of 500 to 750 of the donors. Immune exposure information for the cohort was limited to CMV serostatus. Linkage disequilibrium might explain the correlated functional status among segregating V segments, but an unknown experimental factor could not be excluded. The authors suggested that the approach could potentially be generalized to other disease states and immunological phenotypes. In a later analysis, the rate of TCR association differed among HLA loci, with DRB1 alleles having the most associated TCRs and HLA-C alleles having the fewest. In both the original and validation cohorts, the classifier was reported to diagnose cytomegalovirus status with high specificity and sensitivity. In the study, some 160 TCR beta chains were listed as associated with cytomegalovirus. In a later analysis, most CMV-associated TCR beta chains were found to appear HLA-restricted, with HLA associations seemingly driven largely by CMV exposure. In a later analysis, HLA-associated TCR beta chains were found to be more clonally expanded and to have lower generation probabilities than equally common non-associated chains. This cohort had only TCR beta chains sequenced, and the lack of alpha or paired-chain data limited which features could be detected.

The germline V gene (reference sequence) provides CDR1 LNHNV and CDR2 YYDKDF. The CDR3, cysteine through phenylalanine, is 15 amino acids long. The sequence is cut down to CDR3 DNA, 45 bases in frame from base 1. The cohort comprised fewer than 700 healthy bone marrow donors. Cohort members were all nominally healthy when sampled, although unrecorded immune exposures were likely present. The donor was CMV seropositive and was included in the group of about 290 seropositive cohort members. A peripheral blood sample was provided by each donor, and peripheral blood mononuclear cells were used for TCR beta sequencing. Genomic DNA extraction from the blood cell samples was performed with the Qiagen DNeasy Blood Extraction Kit.

The receptor comes from a woman aged 40 to 49 in good health and CMV-seropositive. Recombination joined TRBV15 with TRBJ1-4; no D gene call is confident. The sequenced sample consisted of PBMCs. CDR3 reads: CATSGDPQAIEKLFF. The DNA reads TGTGCCACCAGCGGAGATCCCCAGGCTATTGAAAAACTGTTTTTT.